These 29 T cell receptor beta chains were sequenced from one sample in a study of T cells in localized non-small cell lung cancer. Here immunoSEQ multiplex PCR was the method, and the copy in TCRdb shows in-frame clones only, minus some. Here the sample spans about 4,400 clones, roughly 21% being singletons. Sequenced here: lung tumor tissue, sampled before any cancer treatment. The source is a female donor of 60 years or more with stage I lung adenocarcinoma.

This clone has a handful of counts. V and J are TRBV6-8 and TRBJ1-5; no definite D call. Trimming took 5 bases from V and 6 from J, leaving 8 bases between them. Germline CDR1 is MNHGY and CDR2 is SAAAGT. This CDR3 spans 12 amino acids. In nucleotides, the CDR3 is TGTGCCAGCAGTGAGCATCTTCAGCCCCAGCATTTT. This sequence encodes CASSEHLQPQHF.

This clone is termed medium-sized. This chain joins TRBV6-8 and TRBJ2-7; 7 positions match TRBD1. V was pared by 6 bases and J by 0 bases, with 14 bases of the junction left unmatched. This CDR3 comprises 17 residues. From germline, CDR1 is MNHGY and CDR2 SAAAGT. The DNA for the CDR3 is TGTGCCAGCAGCCGATTAGACAGGGTTGGAAACTCCTACGAGCAGTACTTC. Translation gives CASSRLDRVGNSYEQYF.

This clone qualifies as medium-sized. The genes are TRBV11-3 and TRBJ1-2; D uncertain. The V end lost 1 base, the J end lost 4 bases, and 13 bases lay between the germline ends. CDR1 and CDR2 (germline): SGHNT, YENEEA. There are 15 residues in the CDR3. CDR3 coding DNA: TGTGCCAGCAGCTTAGGGTTATCGGGCCTCTATGGCTACACCTTC. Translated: CASSLGLSGLYGYTF.

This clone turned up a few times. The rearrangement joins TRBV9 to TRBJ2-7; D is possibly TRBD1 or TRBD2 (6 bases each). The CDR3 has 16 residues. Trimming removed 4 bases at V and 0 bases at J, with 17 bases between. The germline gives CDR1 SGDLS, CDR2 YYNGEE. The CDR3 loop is CASSPRGGGSSYEQYF. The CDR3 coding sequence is TGTGCCAGCAGCCCCCGAGGAGGGGGGAGCTCCTACGAGCAGTACTTC.

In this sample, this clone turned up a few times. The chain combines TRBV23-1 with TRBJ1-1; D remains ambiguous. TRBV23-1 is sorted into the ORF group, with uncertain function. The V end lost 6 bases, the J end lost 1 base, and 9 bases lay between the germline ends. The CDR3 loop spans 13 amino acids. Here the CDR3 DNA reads TGCGCCAGCAGCTTGGACTCGAACACTGAAGCTTTCTTT. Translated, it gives CASSLDSNTEAFF.

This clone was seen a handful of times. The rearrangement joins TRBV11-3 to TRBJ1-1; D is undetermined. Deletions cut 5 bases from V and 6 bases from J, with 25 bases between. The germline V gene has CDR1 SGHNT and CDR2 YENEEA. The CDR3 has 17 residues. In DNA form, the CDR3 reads TGTGCCAGCAGCCTCCTTACGTCCCCTGGGAGTCGTCCTGAAGCTTTCTTT. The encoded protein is CASSLLTSPGSRPEAFF.

Here the CDR3 reads CASSLGGTGGETQYF. DNA of the CDR3: TGCGCCAGCAGCTTAGGGGGGACGGGAGGAGAGACCCAGTACTTC. The chain uses TRBV5-1 and TRBJ2-5; D is possibly TRBD2 (7 bases). Trimming shortened V by 2 bases and J by 4 bases, and 15 bases separated the two germline ends. CDR1 SGHRS and CDR2 YFSETQ come from the germline V gene. This CDR3 has 15 amino acids.

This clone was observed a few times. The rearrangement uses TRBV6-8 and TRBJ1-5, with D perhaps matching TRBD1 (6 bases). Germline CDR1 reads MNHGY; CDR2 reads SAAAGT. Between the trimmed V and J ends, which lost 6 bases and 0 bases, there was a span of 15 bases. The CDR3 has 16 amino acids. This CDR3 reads CASRRGAALSNQPQHF. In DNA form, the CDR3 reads TGTGCCAGCAGGAGGGGGGCAGCCCTTAGCAATCAGCCCCAGCATTTT.

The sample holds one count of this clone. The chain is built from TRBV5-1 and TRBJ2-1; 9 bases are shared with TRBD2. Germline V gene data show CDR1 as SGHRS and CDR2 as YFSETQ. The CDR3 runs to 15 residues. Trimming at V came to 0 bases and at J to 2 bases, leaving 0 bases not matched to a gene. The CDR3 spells CASSLASGAYNEQFF. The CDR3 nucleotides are TGCGCCAGCAGCTTGGCTAGCGGGGCCTACAATGAGCAGTTCTTC.

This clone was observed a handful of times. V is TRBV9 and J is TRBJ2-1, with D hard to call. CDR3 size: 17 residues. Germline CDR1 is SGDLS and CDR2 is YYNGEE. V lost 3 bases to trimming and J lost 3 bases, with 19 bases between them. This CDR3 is CASSGGYPAAHYNEQFF. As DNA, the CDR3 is TGTGCCAGCAGCGGAGGCTATCCGGCTGCACACTACAATGAGCAGTTCTTC. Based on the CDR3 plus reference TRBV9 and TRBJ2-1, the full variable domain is DSGVTQTPKHLITATGQRVTLRCSPRSGDLSVYWYQQSLDQGLQFLIQYYNGEERAKGNILERFSAQQFPDLHSELNLSSLELGDSALYFCASSGGYPAAHYNEQFFGPGTRLTVL.

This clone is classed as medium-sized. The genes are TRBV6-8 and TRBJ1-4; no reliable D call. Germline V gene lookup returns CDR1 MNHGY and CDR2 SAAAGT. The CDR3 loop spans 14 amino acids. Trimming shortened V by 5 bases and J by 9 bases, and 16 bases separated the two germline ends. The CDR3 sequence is CASSLDSRSKKLFF. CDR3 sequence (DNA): TGTGCCAGCAGTCTGGACTCACGGTCTAAAAAACTGTTTTTT.

The CDR3 sequence is CASSPWGSSYEQYF. The CDR3 DNA follows: TGTGCCAGCTCACCTTGGGGTAGCTCCTACGAGCAGTACTTC. V is TRBV18 and J is TRBJ2-7; D gene uncertain. The germline V gene has CDR1 KGHSH and CDR2 LQKENI. This CDR3 region has 14 residues. V dropped 3 bases and J dropped 0 bases, with 9 bases sitting between them.

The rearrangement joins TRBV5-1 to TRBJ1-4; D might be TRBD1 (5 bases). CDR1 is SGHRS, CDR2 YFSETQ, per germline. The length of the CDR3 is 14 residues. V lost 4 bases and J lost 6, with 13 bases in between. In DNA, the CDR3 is TGCGCCAGCAGCAACGGGACCCGAGATGAAAAACTGTTTTTT. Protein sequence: CASSNGTRDEKLFF.

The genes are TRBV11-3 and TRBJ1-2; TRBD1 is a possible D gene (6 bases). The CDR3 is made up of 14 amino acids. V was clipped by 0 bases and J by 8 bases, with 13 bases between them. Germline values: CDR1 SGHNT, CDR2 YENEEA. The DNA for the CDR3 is TGTGCCAGCAGCTTAGAGGGGGCTGGCGGGGGCTACACCTTC. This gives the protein CASSLEGAGGGYTF.

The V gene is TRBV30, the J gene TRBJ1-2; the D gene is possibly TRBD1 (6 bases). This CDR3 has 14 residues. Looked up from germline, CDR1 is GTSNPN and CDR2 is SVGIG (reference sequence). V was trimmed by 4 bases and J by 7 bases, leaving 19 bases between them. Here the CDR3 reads CAWTPGQGLSGYTF. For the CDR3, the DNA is TGTGCCTGGACCCCGGGGCAGGGGTTGAGTGGCTACACCTTC.

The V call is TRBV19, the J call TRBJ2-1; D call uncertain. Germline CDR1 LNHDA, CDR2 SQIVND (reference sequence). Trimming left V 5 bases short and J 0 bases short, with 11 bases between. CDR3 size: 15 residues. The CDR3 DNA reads TGTGCCAGTAGTCCCGGTGTACCCTCCTACAATGAGCAGTTCTTC. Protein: CASSPGVPSYNEQFF.

The CDR3 protein is CASGLQTDSNEQFF. CDR3 coding DNA: TGTGCTAGTGGTTTGCAGACAGATTCCAATGAGCAGTTCTTC. The J gene is TRBJ2-1, the V gene TRBV12-5, with D perhaps matching TRBD1 (5 bases). Trimming removed 2 bases at V and 6 bases at J, with 11 bases between. Germline-derived CDR1 and CDR2 are LGHNT and FRNRAP. CDR3 length: 14 amino acids.

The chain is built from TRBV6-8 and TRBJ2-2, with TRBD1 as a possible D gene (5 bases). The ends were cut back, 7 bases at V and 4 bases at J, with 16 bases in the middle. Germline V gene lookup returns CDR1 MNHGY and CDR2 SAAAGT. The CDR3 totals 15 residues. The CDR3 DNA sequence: TGTGCCAGCAATCAGCAAGGGGTAGGCACCGGGGAGCTGTTTTTT. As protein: CASNQQGVGTGELFF.

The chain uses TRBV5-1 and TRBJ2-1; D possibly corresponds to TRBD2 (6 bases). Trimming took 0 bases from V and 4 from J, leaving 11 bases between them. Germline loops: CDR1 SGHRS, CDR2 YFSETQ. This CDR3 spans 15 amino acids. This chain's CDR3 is CASSLGDSIYNEQFF. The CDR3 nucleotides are TGCGCCAGCAGCTTGGGGGACTCGATATACAATGAGCAGTTCTTC. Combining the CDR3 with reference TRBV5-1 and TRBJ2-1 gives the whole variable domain KAGVTQTPRYLIKTRGQQVTLSCSPISGHRSVSWYQQTPGQGLQFLFEYFSETQRNKGNFPGRFSGRQFSNSRSEMNVSTLELGDSALYLCASSLGDSIYNEQFFGPGTRLTVL.

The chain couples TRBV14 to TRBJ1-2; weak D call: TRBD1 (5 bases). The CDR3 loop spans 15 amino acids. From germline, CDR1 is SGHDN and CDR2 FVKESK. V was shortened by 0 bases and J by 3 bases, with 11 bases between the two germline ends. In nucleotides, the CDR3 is TGTGCCAGCAGCCAAGATCGGCAGGGTTACTATGGCTACACCTTC. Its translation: CASSQDRQGYYGYTF.

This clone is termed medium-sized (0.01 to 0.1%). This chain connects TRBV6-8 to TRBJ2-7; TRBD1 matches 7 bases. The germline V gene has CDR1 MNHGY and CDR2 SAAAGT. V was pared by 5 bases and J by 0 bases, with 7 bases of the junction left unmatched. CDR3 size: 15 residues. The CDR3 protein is CASSSQTGPSYEQYF. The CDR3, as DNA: TGTGCCAGCAGTAGTCAGACAGGGCCCTCCTACGAGCAGTACTTC.

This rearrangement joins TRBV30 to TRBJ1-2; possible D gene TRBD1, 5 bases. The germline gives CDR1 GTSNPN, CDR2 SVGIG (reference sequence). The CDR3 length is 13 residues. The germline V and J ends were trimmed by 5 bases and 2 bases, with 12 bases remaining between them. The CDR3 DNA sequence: TGTGCCTGGGATGATGGGGGGAACTATGGCTACACCTTC. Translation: CAWDDGGNYGYTF.

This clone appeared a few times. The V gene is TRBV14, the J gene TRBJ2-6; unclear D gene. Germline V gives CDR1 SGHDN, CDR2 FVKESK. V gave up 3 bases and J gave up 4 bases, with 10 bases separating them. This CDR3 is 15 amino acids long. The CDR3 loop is CASSQDLPGANVLTF. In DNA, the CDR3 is TGTGCCAGCAGCCAGGACCTACCCGGGGCCAACGTCCTGACTTTC.

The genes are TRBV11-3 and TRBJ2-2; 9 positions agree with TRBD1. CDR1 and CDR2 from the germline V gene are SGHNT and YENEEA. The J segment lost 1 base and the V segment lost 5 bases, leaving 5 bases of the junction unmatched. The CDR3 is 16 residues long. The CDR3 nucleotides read TGTGCCAGCAGCCAGCGGGGACAGGGGAACACCGGGGAGCTGTTTTTT. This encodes CASSQRGQGNTGELFF.

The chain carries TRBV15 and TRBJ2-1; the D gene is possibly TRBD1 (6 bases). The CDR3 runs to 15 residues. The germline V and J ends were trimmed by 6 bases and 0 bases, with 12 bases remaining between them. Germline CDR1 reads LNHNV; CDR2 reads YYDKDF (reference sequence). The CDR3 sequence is CATSFRGGSYNEQFF. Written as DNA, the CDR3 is TGTGCCACCAGTTTTCGAGGGGGCTCCTACAATGAGCAGTTCTTC.

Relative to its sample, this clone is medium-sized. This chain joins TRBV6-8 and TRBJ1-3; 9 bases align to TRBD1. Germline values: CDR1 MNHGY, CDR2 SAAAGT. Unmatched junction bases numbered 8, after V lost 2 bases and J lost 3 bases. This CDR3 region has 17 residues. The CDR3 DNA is TGTGCCAGCAGTTACCCGGGACAGGGTAAAGGTGGAAACACCATATATTTT. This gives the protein CASSYPGQGKGGNTIYF.

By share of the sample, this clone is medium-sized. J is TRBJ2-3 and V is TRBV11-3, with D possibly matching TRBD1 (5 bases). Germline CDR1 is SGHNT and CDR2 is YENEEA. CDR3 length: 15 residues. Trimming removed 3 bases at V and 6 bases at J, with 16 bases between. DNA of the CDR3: TGTGCCAGCAGCTTGGTAGGGGTTTTCGCCGATACGCAGTATTTT. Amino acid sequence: CASSLVGVFADTQYF.

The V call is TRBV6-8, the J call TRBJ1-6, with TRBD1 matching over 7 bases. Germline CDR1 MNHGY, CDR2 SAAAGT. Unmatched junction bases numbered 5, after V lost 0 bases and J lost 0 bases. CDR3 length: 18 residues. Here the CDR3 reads CASSYSLPGGSYNSPLHF. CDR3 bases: TGTGCCAGCAGTTACTCGTTACCAGGGGGCTCCTATAATTCACCCCTCCACTTT.

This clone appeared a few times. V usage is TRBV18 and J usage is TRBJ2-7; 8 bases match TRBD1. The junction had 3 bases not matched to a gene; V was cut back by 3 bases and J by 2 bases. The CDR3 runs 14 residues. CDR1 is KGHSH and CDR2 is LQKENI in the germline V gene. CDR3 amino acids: CASSPGQVPYEQYF. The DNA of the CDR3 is TGTGCCAGCTCACCGGGACAGGTTCCCTACGAGCAGTACTTC. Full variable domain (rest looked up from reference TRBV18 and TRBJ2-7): NAGVMQNPRHLVRRRGQEARLRCSPMKGHSHVYWYRQLPEEGLKFMVYLQKENIIDESGMPKERFSAEFPKEGPSILRIQQVVRGDSAAYFCASSPGQVPYEQYFGPGTRLTVT.